This T cell receptor beta chain was found in a study of beta chain features in type 1 diabetes (dated 2018 in TCRdb). Background on the whole study: Mean age, gender distribution, total cell number and subset yield were not different between patients and healthy donors. Regulatory and stem cell-like memory subsets were isolated from only 8 patients and about eight healthy donors, whereas naive and central memory subsets came from all 30 or so donors. Across all samples, some 99 million sorted cells were examined, and cell number per subset correlated strongly with RNA yield. The study compared TCRB repertoires of sorted circulating CD4+ T cell subsets between recently diagnosed type 1 diabetes patients and matched healthy donors.

Each donor gave one peripheral blood draw, averaging roughly 100 mL, which was collected into heparinised tubes. A BD FACSAria II and a panel including CD45RO, CCR7, CD25, CD127, CD95 and CD27 were used to sort naive, central memory, regulatory and stem cell-like memory CD4+ T cells. Purity was above 95% for every sorted population. PBMCs were separated immediately by Lymphoprep density gradient centrifugation and were stained directly, without being cultured. So that batch effects would be minimized, each experiment stained and sorted samples in pairs, pairing one healthy donor with one patient. Concerning this clone: The antigen this receptor binds is unknown. It has no much larger one-base neighbor in the sample; base qualities were not kept.

Points the paper makes about the study in general: Because cDNA rather than genomic DNA was sequenced, highly expressing activated cells could have been over-represented, although no difference in activation and CD3 levels was found between groups. In all four CD4+ subsets, TCRB CDR3 length was moderately but significantly shorter in type 1 diabetes patients. Naive, central memory and regulatory TCRB repertoires appeared more similar among patients than among healthy donors. Because the HLA sub-analyses included only small numbers of individuals, any influence of HLA type on TCRB rearrangement was left unresolved. Fewer insertions and more nucleotide deletions at VDJ recombination sites were observed in patients with type 1 diabetes, implying thymic rearrangement abnormalities. PCR may preferentially amplify shorter templates, but because patient and control samples were amplified and corrected together, any resulting skew would affect both groups equally.

All of the isolated RNA was reverse transcribed with the High Capacity cDNA Reverse Transcription Kit, so expressed TCRB transcripts were sequenced. Deep immunoSEQ sequencing was performed on naive, central memory and regulatory T cell samples, with an average of roughly 3.3 million total reads per sample. Sorted cells were lysed in RLT buffer and RNA was extracted with DNase-treated RNeasy Micro or Mini kits, depending on cell number. To prevent cross-contamination, every cell subset was processed on its own, while patient and healthy donor samples were processed together. Using the immunoSEQ multiplex PCR, TCRB sequences were amplified from cDNA into 87-bp fragments spanning the CDR3 region. Sequencing of the amplicons was performed on the Illumina HiSeq platform. The study's own analysis went as follows. PCR bias was corrected computationally using synthetic template baselines, and reads within Hamming distance 2 were collapsed, with unmergeable singletons discarded. Reads were aligned against IMGT so that V, D and J genes, CDR3 length and insertions or deletions at six rearrangement sites could be assigned. Within each subset, clonotype counts were normalized to sorted cell number, after which true diversity and Gini coefficients were computed with the tcR R package. Repertoire sharing was quantified using the overlap coefficient calculated on TCRB nucleotide sequences. In TCRdb, the immuneACCESS table is reduced to in-frame sequences with V and J assigned. These tables do not hold every clone; where another copy was compared, an unresolved V gene accounts for under half, and the others remain unexplained. V and J calls and clone size are copied from that table; D and trimming were computed from the DNA. The sample table shows 130,000 to 150,000 clones, and about 13% are seen once. Approximately 1.3% of the sample is taken by the ten largest.

Reading the germline V gene (reference sequence) gives CDR1 GTSNPN and CDR2 SVGIG. The CDR3, from cysteine to phenylalanine, totals 13 residues. CDR3 DNA only is kept here, 39 bases in frame from base 1. A distance of 19 bases separates the germline ends of V and J, which lose 5 bases and 8 bases respectively. The chain is encoded by TRBV30 joined to TRBJ2-7; the D segment could be TRBD2, given 5 matching bases. The material sequenced was central memory CD4+ T cells from blood. The sequence came from a young man with type 1 diabetes. DNA sequence: TGTGCCTGGCGGGCCGCGGGCGCTAGACAGCAGTACTTC. This gives the protein CAWRAAGARQQYF.